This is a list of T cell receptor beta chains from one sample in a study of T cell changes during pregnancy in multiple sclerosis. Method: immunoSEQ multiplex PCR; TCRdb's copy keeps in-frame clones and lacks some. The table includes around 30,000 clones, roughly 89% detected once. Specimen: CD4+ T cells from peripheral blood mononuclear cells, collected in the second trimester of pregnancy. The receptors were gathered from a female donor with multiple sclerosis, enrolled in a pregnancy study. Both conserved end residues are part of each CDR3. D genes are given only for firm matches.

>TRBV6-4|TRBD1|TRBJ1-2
CASSRQGGDGYTF
TGTGCCAGCAGCCGACAGGGGGGCGATGGCTACACCTTC
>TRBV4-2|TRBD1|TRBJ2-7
CASSRTHSTGLDEQYF
TGTGCCAGCAGCCGCACCCATTCGACAGGGCTTGACGAGCAGTACTTC
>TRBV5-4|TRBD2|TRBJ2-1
CASSAGTSGGYEQFF
TGTGCCAGCAGCGCGGGGACTAGCGGGGGGTATGAGCAGTTCTTC
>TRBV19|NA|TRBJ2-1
CASSISSYNEQFF
TGTGCCAGTAGTATATCCAGCTACAATGAGCAGTTCTTC
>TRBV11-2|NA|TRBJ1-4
CASSSREREKLFF
TGTGCCAGCAGCTCCAGGGAAAGGGAAAAACTGTTTTTT
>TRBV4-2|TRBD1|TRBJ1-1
CASSQPPMRGTGLPRGNTEAFF
TGTGCCAGCAGCCAACCCCCGATGCGAGGGACAGGCTTACCGCGGGGGAACACTGAAGCTTTCTTT
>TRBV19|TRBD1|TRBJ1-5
CASCITGGPYQPQHF
TGTGCCAGTTGCATCACAGGGGGACCCTATCAGCCCCAGCATTTT
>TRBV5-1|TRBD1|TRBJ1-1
CASSLATGRTEAFF
TGCGCCAGCAGCTTAGCGACAGGGCGGACTGAAGCTTTCTTT
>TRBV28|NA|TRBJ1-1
CASSLIRLTEAFF
TGTGCCAGCAGTTTAATCAGGCTTACTGAAGCTTTCTTT
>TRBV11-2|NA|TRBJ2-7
CASSLGGTFSYEQYF
TGTGCCAGCAGCCTGGGCGGGACCTTCTCCTACGAGCAGTACTTC
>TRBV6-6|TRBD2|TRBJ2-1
CASSSSGPGGGQFF
TGTGCCAGCAGTTCTAGCGGGCCGGGGGGCGGGCAGTTCTTC
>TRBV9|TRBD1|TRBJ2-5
CASSSGQGQGETQYF
TGTGCCAGCAGCTCGGGACAGGGCCAGGGAGAGACCCAGTACTTC
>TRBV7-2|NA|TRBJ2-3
CASSPRTVPDTQYF
TGTGCCAGCAGCCCTCGGACTGTGCCAGATACGCAGTATTTT
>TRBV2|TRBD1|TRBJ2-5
CASSRDREETQYF
TGTGCCAGCAGCCGGGACAGGGAAGAGACCCAGTACTTC
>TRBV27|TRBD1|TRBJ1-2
CASGKGQGRGGYTF
TGTGCCAGCGGCAAGGGACAGGGAAGAGGAGGCTACACCTTC
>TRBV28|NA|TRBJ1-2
CASTRGGGLYGYTF
TGTGCCAGCACTCGAGGGGGGGGTCTCTATGGCTACACCTTC
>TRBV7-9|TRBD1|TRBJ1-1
CASSPGQVSEKAFF
TGTGCCAGCAGCCCTGGACAGGTCTCGGAGAAAGCTTTCTTT
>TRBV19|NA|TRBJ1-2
CASSISDSYGYTF
TGTGCCAGTAGTATTTCCGACAGCTATGGCTACACCTTC
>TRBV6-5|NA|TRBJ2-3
CASISQGDTQYF
TGTGCCAGCATAAGTCAGGGAGATACGCAGTATTTT
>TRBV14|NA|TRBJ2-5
CASSQLLQETQYF
TGTGCCAGCAGCCAATTACTACAAGAGACCCAGTACTTC
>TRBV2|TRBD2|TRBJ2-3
CASSSRSGGASDTQYF
TGTGCCAGCAGTAGTAGGAGCGGGGGGGCCTCAGATACGCAGTATTTT
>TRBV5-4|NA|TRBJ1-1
CASSTRVQMNTEAFF
TGTGCCAGCAGCACCCGGGTCCAGATGAACACTGAAGCTTTCTTT
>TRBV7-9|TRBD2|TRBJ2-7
CASSSPGRGFSYEQYF
TGTGCCAGCAGCTCACCAGGGCGGGGGTTCTCCTACGAGCAGTACTTC
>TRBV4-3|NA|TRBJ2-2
CASSQDRGRRHGELFF
TGCGCCAGCAGCCAAGATCGAGGCAGGAGGCACGGGGAGCTGTTTTTT
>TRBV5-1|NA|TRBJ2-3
CASSLAGDTQYF
TGCGCCAGCAGCTTGGCGGGAGATACGCAGTATTTT
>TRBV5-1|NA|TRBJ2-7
CASSLGDNLRSYEQYF
TGCGCCAGCAGCTTGGGAGATAATTTGCGCTCCTACGAGCAGTACTTC
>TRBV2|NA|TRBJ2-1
CASILFSYNEQFF
TGTGCCAGCATACTCTTCTCCTACAATGAGCAGTTCTTC
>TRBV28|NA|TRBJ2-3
CASWDITTDTQYF
TGTGCCAGCTGGGACATTACCACAGATACGCAGTATTTT